This note documents a single TCR beta chain sequence. What it binds is not known. The table came from immunoSEQ multiplex PCR; TCRdb's copy has only in-frame clones and leaves some out. The sample comprises fewer than 65,000 clones, 70% to 90% of which are singletons, and around 5% rests with the top ten. The record originates from a study of OX40 agonist ivuxolimab in advanced cancers. V was cut by 4 bases and J by 3 bases, with 16 bases left in between. Germline CDR1 MGHRA, CDR2 YSYEKL. CDR3 length: 15 amino acids. Points from the study as a whole: At doses 0.1 to 3.0 mg/kg, CD4+ and CD8+ clones expanded. On average, CD8+ T cells had more expanded clones than CD4+.

The sequenced sample was CD4+ or CD8+ T cells sorted from blood, obtained in a trial of the OX40 agonist ivuxolimab. The origin of this receptor is an adult with an advanced solid tumor such as melanoma, head and neck, liver or kidney cancer. The genes are TRBV4-1 and TRBJ2-7, with D possibly matching TRBD2 (6 bases). The CDR3 spells CASSLHPTSYYEQYF. Written as DNA, the CDR3 is TGCGCCAGCAGCCTCCACCCAACTAGCTACTACGAGCAGTACTTC.